One sample yielded the 31 T cell receptor beta chains listed below, sequenced in a study of T cell repertoires in cytomegalovirus infection. TCRdb re-derived calls from the reads in MiXCR, one entry per CDR3 protein. The sample lists 740,000 or so distinct CDR3 sequences, approximately 34% occurring once. The sample was PBMCs. These receptors all come from a human donor in good health (CMV status not recorded). Some clones in this sample may be carry-over from other donors' samples.

This chain joins TRBV12-5 and TRBJ2-2, with TRBD1 matching 7 bases. This CDR3 has 12 amino acids. V dropped 7 bases and J dropped 5; count of bases not matched to a gene: 1. Germline CDR1 is LGHNT and CDR2 is FRNRAP. The CDR3 DNA is TGTGCTAGTGAGGGGGCGACCGGGGAGCTGTTTTTT. Translated, it gives CASEGATGELFF.

The table lists this clonotype with a few counts. The V and J genes are TRBV7-3 and TRBJ2-7; D might be TRBD1 or TRBD2, each matching 5 bases. The CDR3 extends over 13 amino acids. Germline-derived CDR1 and CDR2 are SGHTA and FQGTGA. V was pared by 5 bases and J by 3 bases, with 11 bases between. In DNA form, the CDR3 reads TGTGCCAGCAGCCCCGGGGACGGCTACGAGCAGTACTTC. Protein product: CASSPGDGYEQYF.

In the case of this clonotype: An end of the junction differs from the germline gene, which may be a read error. The chain recombines TRBV7-7 with TRBJ2-5, with TRBD2 as a possible D gene (6 bases). CDR3 size: 14 residues. Germline V lookup: CDR1 SSHAT, CDR2 FNYEAQ (reference sequence). The CDR3 is CASSLGTGRETQYF. DNA of the CDR3: TGTGCTAGCAGCCTCGGGACTGGGCGTGAGACCCAGTACTTC.

The chain carries TRBV28 and TRBJ1-1; D may be TRBD1 (5 bases). V lost 9 bases to trimming and J lost 5 bases, with 22 bases between them. In germline, CDR1 is MDHEN, CDR2 SYDVKM. The CDR3 has 15 residues. CDR3 nucleotide sequence: TGTGCCAGTACAGTTTATATGGGGCTGAGGACTGAAGCTTTCTTT. This encodes CASTVYMGLRTEAFF.

Of note for this clonotype: This likely comes from a read error, as the CDR3 has no conserved phenylalanine or tryptophan at its end. The chain is built from TRBV7-2 and TRBJ2-1, with 8 bases identical to TRBD2. From germline, CDR1 is SGHTA and CDR2 FQGNSA. The length of the CDR3 is 17 residues. The CDR3 DNA reads as TGTGCCAGCAGCTCCAACCTGATAGCGGGGATAAACAAGGAGCAGTTCTTA. Amino acid sequence: CASSSNLIAGINKEQFL.

This chain uses TRBV6-1 with TRBJ2-7; the D gene is possibly TRBD1 (6 bases). Germline V gene lookup returns CDR1 MNHNS and CDR2 SASEGT. The CDR3 consists of 16 residues. The V gene lost 0 bases and the J gene lost 4 bases, with 16 bases spanning the gap. CDR3 sequence reads: CASSEAGAVLLYEQYF. The CDR3 DNA is TGTGCCAGCAGTGAAGCGGGGGCAGTACTCCTTTACGAGCAGTACTTC.

V and J are TRBV28 and TRBJ2-7; TRBD2 aligns across 13 bases. After removal of 5 bases from V and 4 bases from J, the junction contained 5 bases not matched to a gene. The CDR3 extends over 15 amino acids. The germline V gene has CDR1 MDHEN and CDR2 SYDVKM. CDR3 sequence (DNA): TGTGCCAGCAGTCCACTAGCGGGGGGGAAGTACGAGCAGTACTTC. Protein: CASSPLAGGKYEQYF.

Many counts were recorded for this clonotype. V is TRBV7-2 and J is TRBJ1-2, with D possibly being TRBD1 (5 bases). Germline CDR1 SGHTA, CDR2 FQGNSA. This CDR3 has 13 residues. Trimming took 5 bases from V and 5 from J, leaving 12 bases between them. This chain's CDR3 is CASSQGPLYGYTF. The CDR3 DNA follows: TGTGCCAGCAGCCAGGGTCCTCTATATGGCTACACCTTC.

This clonotype was observed a handful of times. V usage is TRBV28 and J usage is TRBJ1-3; no clear D gene. V was pared by 5 bases and J by 0 bases, with 5 bases between. From germline, CDR1 is MDHEN and CDR2 SYDVKM. This CDR3 comprises 13 residues. The chain's CDR3 is CASSQSSGNTIYF. Here the CDR3 DNA reads TGTGCCAGCAGTCAGTCCTCTGGAAACACCATATATTTT.

This clonotype has a handful of counts. J is TRBJ2-1 and V is TRBV19; a weak D match, TRBD2 (6 bases). Per germline, CDR1 LNHDA and CDR2 SQIVND (reference sequence). With 4 bases removed from V and 6 bases from J, the gap between germline ends came to 16 bases. This CDR3 is 15 amino acids long. CDR3 DNA sequence: TGTGCCAGTAGTAAGTTAGGCGGGGCGGCCAATGAGCAGTTCTTC. This codes for CASSKLGGAANEQFF.

A remark on this clonotype: One junction end does not reproduce the germline sequence, and a read error may be involved. The chain uses TRBV6-1 and TRBJ1-2, with D unclear. This CDR3 is built from 13 residues. Per germline, CDR1 MNHNS and CDR2 SASEGT. In nucleotides, the CDR3 is TGTGCCAGAAGTGAAGGACCGAGTGGGGGCTACACCTTC. This sequence encodes CARSEGPSGGYTF.

This clonotype turned up a few times. V usage is TRBV10-3 and J usage is TRBJ2-2; perhaps TRBD1 as D (6 bases). The CDR3 is 14 residues long. The V gene's germline CDR1 is ENHRY and CDR2 SYGVKD. V shed 11 bases and J shed 0 bases, with 13 bases lying between them. This CDR3 reads CAVGTPSNTGELFF. The CDR3 coding sequence is TGTGCCGTCGGGACACCCTCGAACACCGGGGAGCTGTTTTTT.

This clonotype was recorded a few times. V and J are TRBV27 and TRBJ2-7, with a possible D match to TRBD1 (5 bases). V lost 6 bases and J lost 0, with 18 bases in between. Looked up from germline, CDR1 is MNHEY and CDR2 is SMNVEV (reference sequence). The CDR3 consists of 16 residues. The CDR3 nucleotides are TGTGCCAGCAGCCTTTATGAGGCAGGGAACTCCTACGAGCAGTACTTC. Its translation: CASSLYEAGNSYEQYF.

This chain joins TRBV2 and TRBJ1-5, with D possibly matching TRBD1 (6 bases). CDR1 is SNHLY and CDR2 is FYNNEI in the germline V gene. The ends were cut back, 3 bases at V and 7 bases at J, with 16 bases in the middle. The CDR3 length is 15 residues. This CDR3 reads CASSDLGGGGQPQHF. CDR3 nucleotides: TGTGCCAGCAGTGATCTTGGGGGAGGGGGACAGCCCCAGCATTTT.

This clonotype turned up a few times. This chain connects TRBV7-2 to TRBJ2-2; a weak D match, TRBD1 (5 bases). Trimming cost V 5 bases and J 4 bases, with 17 bases left between them. The length of the CDR3 is 16 residues. Germline values: CDR1 SGHTA, CDR2 FQGNSA. In DNA form, the CDR3 reads TGTGCCAGCAGCATCCCCAGGGCCTTGAGCACCGGGGAGCTGTTTTTT. It codes for CASSIPRALSTGELFF.

V usage is TRBV7-9 and J usage is TRBJ2-2, with TRBD1 as a possible D gene (6 bases). The CDR3 extends over 16 amino acids. Germline loops: CDR1 SEHNR, CDR2 FQNEAQ (reference sequence). V was trimmed by 5 bases and J by 1 base, leaving 14 bases between them. In DNA, the CDR3 is TGTGCCAGCAGCCTACCGTTGACAGGGAACACCGGGGAGCTGTTTTTT. Its protein is CASSLPLTGNTGELFF.

On this clonotype itself: Since no conserved phenylalanine or tryptophan closes the CDR3, a read error is the likely cause. The J gene is TRBJ2-7, the V gene TRBV27; D might be TRBD1 or TRBD2, each matching 7 bases. CDR1 MNHEY and CDR2 SMNVEV come from the germline V gene (reference sequence). There are 18 residues in the CDR3. Between the trimmed V and J ends, which lost 4 bases and 2 bases, there was a span of 24 bases. The CDR3 DNA follows: TGTGCCAGCAGTTCCCTTCAGGGGGGGGGCGATTCCCCCTACGAGCAGTACTTA. Protein sequence: CASSSLQGGGDSPYEQYL.

The rearrangement uses TRBV28 and TRBJ1-1, with unresolved D. CDR1 and CDR2 from the germline V gene are MDHEN and SYDVKM. V lost 8 bases and J lost 2, with 9 bases in between. The CDR3 loop spans 12 amino acids. This CDR3 reads CASVATNTEAFF. The CDR3 coding sequence is TGTGCCAGCGTAGCCACCAACACTGAAGCTTTCTTT.

Concerning this clonotype itself: Germline is not matched at one junction end, which may reflect a read error. The V and J genes are TRBV5-5 and TRBJ1-1, with 9 bases fitting TRBD1. The germline CDR1 and CDR2 sequences are SGHKS and YYEKEE (reference sequence). This CDR3 region has 18 residues. Here the CDR3 reads CASTLFPPKRDRATEAFF. The CDR3 bases are TGTGCCAGCACCTTGTTTCCCCCAAAACGGGACAGGGCCACTGAAGCTTTCTTT.

This clonotype was seen a handful of times. The chain couples TRBV6-1 to TRBJ1-5; TRBD1 is a possible D gene (5 bases). The CDR3 is 15 amino acids. Germline V lookup: CDR1 MNHNS, CDR2 SASEGT. V was pared by 4 bases and J by 5 bases, with 15 bases between. DNA of the CDR3: TGTGCCAGCAGTGCCCGGGACCTAGGTTATCAGCCCCAGCATTTT. Residues: CASSARDLGYQPQHF.

The chain uses TRBV20-1 and TRBJ2-3, with 9 nucleotides matching TRBD1. The germline V gene encodes CDR1 DFQATT and CDR2 SNEGSKA (reference sequence). CDR3 length equals 16 residues. J was trimmed by 5 bases and V by 1 base; bases with no gene match: 10. Here the CDR3 DNA reads TGCAGTGCTAGAGCGTCCGGGACAGGGTTCCGAGATACGCAGTATTTT. It codes for CSARASGTGFRDTQYF.

V and J are TRBV12-3 or TRBV12-4 and TRBJ1-5, with D possibly matching TRBD1 (6 bases). V was shortened by 5 bases and J by 2 bases, with 10 bases between the two germline ends. This CDR3 spans 14 amino acids. The CDR3 sequence: CASSKAGGNQPQHF. The CDR3 DNA is TGTGCCAGCAGTAAAGCAGGGGGCAATCAGCCCCAGCATTTT.

V gene TRBV18 combines with J gene TRBJ2-5; possibly TRBD1 or TRBD2 for D (6 bases each). This CDR3 has 14 residues. Trimming left V 6 bases short and J 4 bases short, with 15 bases between. Germline V CDR1 and CDR2: KGHSH, LQKENI. The CDR3 loop is CASSPSRGRETQYF. The CDR3 nucleotides are TGTGCCAGCTCCCCTTCACGGGGGCGAGAGACCCAGTACTTC.

The rearrangement uses TRBV7-9 and TRBJ1-1; no clear D. Germline-derived CDR1 and CDR2 are SEHNR and FQNEAQ (reference sequence). The CDR3 length is 14 residues. V lost 7 bases and J 0 bases, leaving 12 bases between the germline ends. The CDR3 DNA reads TGTGCCAGCACCACGAGTGCAATGAACACTGAAGCTTTCTTT. It encodes CASTTSAMNTEAFF. Supplemented by reference TRBV7-9 and TRBJ1-1, the full variable domain reads DTGVSQNPRHKITKRGQNVTFRCDPISEHNRLYWYRQTLGQGPEFLTYFQNEAQLEKSRLLSDRFSAERPKGSFSTLEIQRTEQGDSAMYLCASTTSAMNTEAFFGQGTRLTVV.

The CDR3 region is CASSPQRQGSNYGYTF. CDR3 DNA sequence: TGTGCCAGCAGTCCGCAAAGGCAGGGGAGTAACTATGGCTACACCTTC. The chain carries TRBV28 and TRBJ1-2; TRBD1 might be the D (6 bases). The CDR3 has 16 residues. The germline V gene encodes CDR1 MDHEN and CDR2 SYDVKM. Trimming cost V 5 bases and J 1 base, with 17 bases left between them.

The chain combines TRBV20-1 with TRBJ2-5, with TRBD2 matching 14 bases. The ends lost 4 bases at V and 5 bases at J; junction bases unmatched: 6. Germline lookup yields CDR1 DFQATT and CDR2 SNEGSKA (reference sequence). This CDR3 has 15 amino acids. CDR3 region: CSAKGLAGVLETQYF. The CDR3, as DNA: TGCAGTGCTAAGGGACTAGCGGGAGTTCTTGAGACCCAGTACTTC.

This clonotype was seen only a few times. The V and J genes are TRBV5-1 and TRBJ2-2, with TRBD1 identical over 7 bases. CDR3 size: 16 residues. The J segment lost 1 base and the V segment lost 4 bases, leaving 7 bases of the junction unmatched. CDR1 SGHRS and CDR2 YFSETQ come from the germline V gene. The CDR3 is CASSPTGQRNTGELFF. CDR3 in DNA: TGCGCCAGCAGCCCAACGGGACAGAGGAACACCGGGGAGCTGTTTTTT.

This chain uses TRBV5-6 with TRBJ2-2; maybe TRBD2 (5 bases). CDR1 SGHDT and CDR2 YYEEEE come from the germline V gene. CDR3 length: 17 residues. V lost 0 bases and J 1 base, leaving 13 bases between the germline ends. CDR3 in DNA: TGTGCCAGCAGCTTGGTTGGGAGAATAGGGAACACCGGGGAGCTGTTTTTT. It is translated as CASSLVGRIGNTGELFF.

This clonotype has just one count. The chain combines TRBV29-1 with TRBJ1-1, with D unclear. Per germline, CDR1 SQVTM and CDR2 ANQGSEA. V was trimmed by 4 bases and J by 4 bases, leaving 16 bases between them. The CDR3 has 14 residues. In nucleotides, the CDR3 is TGCAGCGTTGTGCGGGAGTGGGGAATCACTGAAGCTTTCTTT. It yields the protein CSVVREWGITEAFF. Full variable domain (missing parts from reference TRBV29-1 and TRBJ1-1): SAVISQKPSRDICQRGTSLTIQCQVDSQVTMMFWYRQQPGQSLTLIATANQGSEATYESGFVIDKFPISRPNLTFSTLTVSNMSPEDSSIYLCSVVREWGITEAFFGQGTRLTVV.

The genes are TRBV7-6 and TRBJ2-5; TRBD2 matches at 7 bases. This CDR3 is 15 amino acids long. Germline CDR1 and CDR2: SGHVS and FNYEAQ. Trimming removed 1 base from V and 3 bases from J; junction bases left unmatched: 5. The CDR3 spells CASSLEAGTKETQYF. Here the CDR3 DNA reads TGTGCCAGCAGCTTAGAAGCGGGGACCAAAGAGACCCAGTACTTC.

This clonotype was detected only a few times. The gene calls are TRBV7-6 and TRBJ2-1, with TRBD2 as a possible D gene (6 bases). The CDR3 has 17 amino acids. V lost 3 bases, J lost 7 bases, and 22 bases lay in between. CDR1 is SGHVS, CDR2 FNYEAQ, per germline. The CDR3 loop reads CASSLGFGGNAGNEQFF. The CDR3 bases are TGTGCCAGCAGCTTGGGTTTCGGCGGGAACGCGGGAAATGAGCAGTTCTTC.